The T cell receptor beta chain described here comes from a study of T cells in Graves' hyperthyroidism and ophthalmopathy. Uncontrolled infection, other autoimmune disease, pregnancy or lactation disqualified patients from enrolment. Diagnoses were made from clinical symptoms, serum measures (thyroxine and TRAb), thyroid ultrasound and orbital computed tomography. Over 8 ml fresh peripheral blood yielded the PBMCs. In this sample, this clonotype turned up many times. The CDR3 has 16 amino acids. From germline, CDR1 is DFQATT and CDR2 SNEGSKA (reference sequence). Trimming took 4 bases from V and 1 from J; bases not matched to a gene: 5. Researchers amplified the TCR beta CDR3 regions from RNA transcripts. HTBI primers drove first-round RT-PCR of the TCR CDR3. In TCRdb, the multiplex PCR reads were re-called with MiXCR into one record per CDR3 protein. This sample has about 640,000 distinct CDR3 sequences, with roughly 15% found just once.

The receptor's source is a woman aged 45-59 years with Graves' ophthalmopathy. The sample comprised blood. The rearrangement uses TRBV20-1 and TRBJ2-3, with 13 bases fitting TRBD2. The DNA for the CDR3 is TGCAGTGCTAACGGACTAGCGGGAGTGGGCACAGATACGCAGTATTTT. This sequence encodes CSANGLAGVGTDTQYF.